These 7 T cell receptor beta chains were all obtained from the same sample, sequenced in a study of T cells after yellow fever vaccination (dated by TCRdb to between 2018 and 2021). Library method: 5' RACE. TCRdb lists the instrument as Illumina HiSeq 2500. Through fastp at Q25 and MiXCR, TCRdb rebuilt clones from the public reads, retaining in-frame beta chains. Under each unique CDR3 protein, matching rows form one entry showing the most common genes and DNA. For this sample there are roughly 16,000 distinct CDR3 sequences; just over 4% appear just once. The ten largest clones capture approximately 0.4% of the sample. Taken with the paper, the label for treatment or condition translates to: live attenuated yellow fever vaccine strain. Sequenced here: PBMCs, either bulk or a sorted T-cell subset (CD4+, CD8+, memory, or dextramer-sorted; not recorded which), sampled 15 days after the yellow fever booster vaccination. The source is a man aged 25-40 years who received the YFV17D yellow fever vaccine.

This clonotype showed up many times. V usage is TRBV14 and J usage is TRBJ2-3, with D maybe TRBD1 (6 bases). Looked up from germline, CDR1 is SGHDN and CDR2 is FVKESK. The CDR3 is made up of 14 amino acids. V lost 3 bases and J lost 3, with 10 bases in between. The CDR3 DNA reads TGTGCCAGCAGCCAGGGGGCAGCGACAGATACGCAGTATTTT. It codes for CASSQGAATDTQYF.

V is TRBV4-3 and J is TRBJ2-1; no firm D call. CDR1 and CDR2 from the germline V gene are LGHNA and YSLEER. This CDR3 is 18 amino acids long. Trimming shortened V by 1 base and J by 0 bases, and 16 bases separated the two germline ends. In DNA, the CDR3 is TGCGCCAGCAGCCAAGGCCCCCGAGCGATCAGCTCCTACAATGAGCAGTTCTTC. It translates to CASSQGPRAISSYNEQFF.

This clonotype has ten or more counts. The J gene is TRBJ2-3, the V gene TRBV29-1; perhaps TRBD2 as D (6 bases). CDR1 is SQVTM and CDR2 is ANQGSEA in the germline V gene. The length of the CDR3 is 13 residues. Trimming left V 4 bases short and J 2 bases short, with 10 bases between. The CDR3 DNA reads TGCAGCGTTGTTGGACTACACACAGATACGCAGTATTTT. It is translated as CSVVGLHTDTQYF.

This clonotype showed up many times. The chain uses TRBV7-2 and TRBJ2-1; 12 nucleotides match TRBD2. The CDR3 is 15 amino acids. Germline trimming cut 5 bases from V and 5 bases from J; bases unmatched to any gene: 4. Germline-derived CDR1 and CDR2 are SGHTA and FQGNSA. In DNA, the CDR3 is TGTGCCAGCAGCCGAGGACTAGCGGGGAACAATGAGCAGTTCTTC. This gives the protein CASSRGLAGNNEQFF.

This clonotype was counted many times. The CDR3 spells CASSATTYEQYF. CDR3 sequence (DNA): TGCGCCAGCAGCGCGACAACCTACGAGCAGTACTTC. This rearrangement joins TRBV5-1 to TRBJ2-7; D gene uncertain. CDR3 length: 12 amino acids. The V and J ends lost 4 bases and 2 bases respectively, with 7 bases between them. Germline assignment: CDR1 SGHRS and CDR2 YFSETQ.

This clonotype was detected many times. V and J are TRBV7-9 and TRBJ2-7; no definite D call. Trimming took off 8 bases at V and 4 bases at J, with 12 bases between the two ends. CDR1 is SEHNR and CDR2 is FQNEAQ in the germline V gene (reference sequence). The CDR3 is 12 amino acids. CDR3 amino acids: CASGQFVYEQYF. In DNA, the CDR3 is TGTGCCAGCGGCCAATTTGTTTACGAGCAGTACTTC.

This clonotype was counted ten times or more. This chain links TRBV20-1 with TRBJ2-1; TRBD2 matches 8 bases. Trimming at V came to 5 bases and at J to 8 bases, leaving 8 bases not matched to a gene. Germline V gene lookup returns CDR1 DFQATT and CDR2 SNEGSKA (reference sequence). The CDR3 loop spans 13 amino acids. CDR3 sequence: CSAELAADDEQFF. The CDR3 DNA sequence: TGCAGTGCTGAACTAGCGGCAGACGATGAGCAGTTCTTC.